The 31 T cell receptor beta chains below were found in one sample sequenced in a study of shared clonotypes between healthy human individuals. Naive CD8 populations comprised CD45RO-negative cells positively selected for CCR7, excluding terminally differentiated effector memory CD45RA+ cells. Profiled with immunoSEQ multiplex PCR; TCRdb holds only in-frame clones, not every one. Counted here are about 1.9 million clones, approximately 92% occurring once; the ten biggest clones make up about 1.7%. Sequencing was performed on naive CD8+ T cells from PBMCs. These receptors all stem from a man between 18 and 29 years old in good health. Some clones in this sample may be carry-over from other donors' samples.

The V call is TRBV6-6, the J call TRBJ1-1; a weak D match, TRBD1 (5 bases). V was trimmed by 6 bases and J by 7 bases, leaving 21 bases between them. The CDR3 is 15 amino acids. Per germline, CDR1 MNHNY and CDR2 SVGAGI (reference sequence). This chain's CDR3 is CASRTLRDSPFEAFF. CDR3 in DNA: TGTGCCAGCAGGACATTAAGGGACTCCCCCTTTGAAGCTTTCTTT.

This clone was detected once. This chain connects TRBV11-2 to TRBJ1-4; D gene uncertain. Germline CDR1 and CDR2: SGHAT and FQNNGV. Trimming took off 5 bases at V and 7 bases at J, with 14 bases between the two ends. The CDR3 has 14 residues. The CDR3 sequence is CASSEDPTGEKLFF. Written as DNA, the CDR3 is TGTGCCAGCAGCGAGGACCCTACGGGTGAAAAACTGTTTTTT. The complete variable domain, with remaining parts taken from reference TRBV11-2 and TRBJ1-4, reads EAGVAQSPRYKIIEKRQSVAFWCNPISGHATLYWYQQILGQGPKLLIQFQNNGVVDDSQLPKDRFSAERLKGVDSTLKIQPAKLEDSAVYLCASSEDPTGEKLFFGSGTQLSVL.

The chain employs TRBV5-6 and TRBJ2-7; possible D gene TRBD2, 5 bases. The CDR3 loop spans 14 amino acids. The germline CDR1 and CDR2 sequences are SGHDT and YYEEEE. The germline V and J ends were trimmed by 1 base and 2 bases, with 10 bases remaining between them. In DNA, the CDR3 is TGTGCCAGCAGCTTGACGGACGGGACCTACGAGCAGTACTTC. As protein: CASSLTDGTYEQYF.

The chain recombines TRBV5-1 with TRBJ2-2; D is unresolved. V lost 6 bases and J 2 bases, leaving 11 bases between the germline ends. This CDR3 has 14 amino acids. Per germline, CDR1 SGHRS and CDR2 YFSETQ. Here the CDR3 DNA reads TGCGCCAGCACCTGGAGACATAACACCGGGGAGCTGTTTTTT. It specifies CASTWRHNTGELFF.

This clone appeared a single time. The CDR3 protein is CASSEGPTMGGYTF. The CDR3 DNA sequence: TGTGCCAGCAGTGAAGGCCCTACGATGGGGGGCTACACCTTC. The chain uses TRBV6-1 and TRBJ1-2; D ambiguous. This CDR3 comprises 14 residues. Trimming took off 1 base at V and 8 bases at J, with 14 bases between the two ends. Germline V gives CDR1 MNHNS, CDR2 SASEGT.

The V and J genes are TRBV7-9 and TRBJ1-1; D remains unclear. This CDR3 contains 16 residues. Germline CDR1 and CDR2: SEHNR and FQNEAQ (reference sequence). V was trimmed by 5 bases and J by 1 base, leaving 17 bases between them. The chain's CDR3 is CASSPLVVAANTEAFF. In nucleotides, the CDR3 is TGTGCCAGCAGCCCCTTAGTAGTAGCAGCGAACACTGAAGCTTTCTTT.

V is TRBV6-4 and J is TRBJ2-1, with D perhaps TRBD2 (6 bases). Germline loops: CDR1 MRHNA, CDR2 SNTAGT. Trimming cost V 8 bases and J 0 bases, with 14 bases left between them. This CDR3 contains 15 residues. The CDR3, as DNA: TGTGCCAGCGGTTTAGTCGGGAGCTCCTACAATGAGCAGTTCTTC. Translation gives CASGLVGSSYNEQFF.

The rearrangement uses TRBV5-4 and TRBJ2-6; D might be TRBD1 (5 bases). The CDR3 runs to 17 residues. Trimming pared 2 bases from V and 0 bases from J, leaving 12 bases between. Germline assignment: CDR1 SGHNT and CDR2 YYREEE (reference sequence). The chain's CDR3 is CASSFDRHLSGANVLTF. The CDR3 bases are TGTGCCAGCAGCTTCGACAGACATCTCTCTGGGGCCAACGTCCTGACTTTC.

The V call is TRBV28, the J call TRBJ2-5; tentatively, D is TRBD1 (6 bases). Trimming cost V 8 bases and J 5 bases, with 15 bases left between them. Germline values: CDR1 MDHEN, CDR2 SYDVKM. The CDR3 is 13 residues long. CDR3 sequence: CASAARGGETQYF. In nucleotides, the CDR3 is TGTGCCAGCGCCGCCAGGGGTGGGGAGACCCAGTACTTC.

This clone was picked up one time. This rearrangement joins TRBV2 to TRBJ1-2; D might be TRBD1 (5 bases). The germline V and J ends were trimmed by 0 bases and 5 bases, with 19 bases remaining between them. There are 17 residues in the CDR3. CDR1 and CDR2 from the germline V gene are SNHLY and FYNNEI. The CDR3 DNA is TGTGCCAGCAGTGAAGCCCTTTCAGCAGGGTATACTTATGGCTACACCTTC. The encoded protein is CASSEALSAGYTYGYTF.

The chain uses TRBV27 and TRBJ1-2; D perhaps matches TRBD1 (6 bases). The CDR3 is made up of 14 amino acids. CDR1 is MNHEY and CDR2 is SMNVEV in the germline V gene (reference sequence). The germline V and J ends were trimmed by 2 bases and 6 bases, with 13 bases remaining between them. CDR3 DNA sequence: TGTGCCAGCAGTTTAACGGCAGGGGTGAATGGCTACACCTTC. It translates to CASSLTAGVNGYTF.

The chain carries TRBV6-5 and TRBJ1-1; D is uncertain. V was pared by 7 bases and J by 2 bases, with 14 bases between. The germline gives CDR1 MNHEY, CDR2 SVGAGI. The CDR3 is made up of 14 amino acids. Here the CDR3 DNA reads TGTGCCAGCACAATACATGGGGATAACACTGAAGCTTTCTTT. Protein: CASTIHGDNTEAFF.

The chain is built from TRBV6-5 and TRBJ2-7, with 9 bases that match TRBD1. The CDR3 covers 13 residues. Germline V lookup: CDR1 MNHEY, CDR2 SVGAGI. With 6 bases clipped from V and 6 bases from J, the junction kept 6 bases outside the gene matches. CDR3 DNA: TGTGCCAGCAGCCCCGGGACAGGGATCGAGCAGTACTTC. This sequence encodes CASSPGTGIEQYF.

This chain links TRBV11-2 with TRBJ2-7, with D perhaps matching TRBD1 (6 bases). CDR1 is SGHAT, CDR2 FQNNGV, per germline. This CDR3 contains 13 residues. V was trimmed by 3 bases and J by 3 bases, leaving 9 bases between them. CDR3 amino acids: CASSFGQFYEQYF. The CDR3 DNA reads as TGTGCCAGCAGCTTTGGACAGTTCTACGAGCAGTACTTC.

Worth noting for this clone: Other nucleotide sequences in the sample specify the same CDR3. V and J are TRBV7-3 and TRBJ2-1; TRBD1 agrees at 8 bases. The V gene's germline CDR1 is SGHTA and CDR2 FQGTGA. CDR3 length equals 13 residues. V was clipped by 2 bases and J by 7 bases; unmatched bases: 1. Here the CDR3 DNA reads TGTGCCAGCAGCTTAGGACAGGGTAATGAGCAGTTCTTC. Protein product: CASSLGQGNEQFF.

This sequence joins TRBV28 and TRBJ1-1, with unresolved D. This CDR3 has 12 amino acids. The V end lost 6 bases, the J end lost 7 bases, and 12 bases lay between the germline ends. Germline lookup yields CDR1 MDHEN and CDR2 SYDVKM. The DNA for the CDR3 is TGTGCCAGCAGGGCTGTACAGATTGAAGCTTTCTTT. Residues: CASRAVQIEAFF.

The chain carries TRBV28 and TRBJ2-3; D ambiguous. V was clipped by 4 bases and J by 2 bases, with 19 bases between them. Germline lookup yields CDR1 MDHEN and CDR2 SYDVKM. The CDR3 loop spans 17 amino acids. For the CDR3, the DNA is TGTGCCAGCAGTTCCTCTTTTGACACCTCTTACACAGATACGCAGTATTTT. As protein: CASSSSFDTSYTDTQYF.

This chain connects TRBV28 to TRBJ2-4, with D uncertain. Germline lookup yields CDR1 MDHEN and CDR2 SYDVKM. The length of the CDR3 is 15 residues. V shed 8 bases and J shed 0 bases, with 14 bases lying between them. CDR3 DNA sequence: TGTGCCAGCGGGCAAGTACCTCTAGCCAAAAACATTCAGTACTTC. Amino acid sequence: CASGQVPLAKNIQYF.

V and J are TRBV11-2 and TRBJ2-7; 10 positions match TRBD2. CDR1 and CDR2 (germline): SGHAT, FQNNGV. The CDR3 runs to 15 residues. The J segment lost 3 bases and the V segment lost 5 bases, leaving 7 bases of the junction unmatched. The CDR3 region is CASSQELAGDYEQYF. The CDR3 DNA reads as TGTGCCAGCAGCCAAGAGCTAGCGGGAGACTACGAGCAGTACTTC.

The chain employs TRBV7-2 and TRBJ2-3, with no clear D. The V and J ends lost 7 bases and 3 bases respectively, with 17 bases between them. The CDR3 loop spans 15 amino acids. Germline assignment: CDR1 SGHTA and CDR2 FQGNSA. CDR3 DNA sequence: TGTGCCAGCACCACGTTACGGCGAGATACAGATACGCAGTATTTT. Translating gives CASTTLRRDTDTQYF.

The chain couples TRBV27 to TRBJ2-7, with 9 nucleotides matching TRBD1. Trimming took 5 bases from V and 2 from J; bases not matched to a gene: 13. Germline-derived CDR1 and CDR2 are MNHEY and SMNVEV (reference sequence). The CDR3 consists of 17 residues. The CDR3, as DNA: TGTGCCAGCAGTCCGCTTTACGGGACAGGGATCGCCTACGAGCAGTACTTC. Its translation: CASSPLYGTGIAYEQYF.

The chain couples TRBV6-1 to TRBJ1-1; D unclear. Germline V gives CDR1 MNHNS, CDR2 SASEGT. V lost 7 bases and J lost 3, with 9 bases in between. The length of the CDR3 is 12 residues. The CDR3 sequence: CASIRGDTEAFF. The CDR3 DNA follows: TGTGCCAGCATCCGTGGGGACACTGAAGCTTTCTTT.

V is TRBV10-3 and J is TRBJ2-2; 10 positions match TRBD2. This CDR3 is 15 amino acids long. Germline CDR1 and CDR2: ENHRY and SYGVKD. Unmatched junction bases numbered 6, after V lost 10 bases and J lost 1 base. The CDR3 DNA reads TGTGCCACCGGCGGGACTAGCGAGAACACCGGGGAGCTGTTTTTT. Translation: CATGGTSENTGELFF.

Turning to this clone: In the same sample, other DNA sequences code for this CDR3. The chain couples TRBV4-1 to TRBJ2-1; D ambiguous. The length of the CDR3 is 14 residues. Trimming removed 4 bases from V and 0 bases from J, with 7 bases in between. Germline CDR1 MGHRA, CDR2 YSYEKL. Here the CDR3 reads CASSPRGSYNEQFF. CDR3 nucleotides: TGCGCCAGCAGCCCCCGCGGCTCCTACAATGAGCAGTTCTTC.

V gene TRBV6-1 combines with J gene TRBJ2-7; D call uncertain. Germline V lookup: CDR1 MNHNS, CDR2 SASEGT. The CDR3 contains 12 residues. V lost 10 bases, J lost 2 bases, and 12 bases lay in between. The CDR3 region has the DNA TGTGCCACAGAAGGACCCGCCTACGAGCAGTACTTC. Its protein product is CATEGPAYEQYF.

This clone was seen a handful of times. The junction shows a germline mismatch at one end, possibly a read error. The chain recombines TRBV28 with TRBJ2-3; 9 nucleotides match TRBD1. This CDR3 is 16 amino acids long. CDR1 is MDHEN, CDR2 SYDVKM, per germline. The CDR3 sequence is CASTLPGQGFADTQYF. CDR3 nucleotide sequence: TGTGCCAGCACTTTACCGGGACAGGGTTTTGCAGATACGCAGTATTTT.

The chain carries TRBV11-2 and TRBJ2-3; D ambiguous. Germline loops: CDR1 SGHAT, CDR2 FQNNGV. Trimming removed 1 base from V and 5 bases from J, with 7 bases in between. The CDR3 spans 13 residues. In nucleotides, the CDR3 is TGTGCCAGCAGCTTAGTAGCTAGAGATACGCAGTATTTT. It translates to CASSLVARDTQYF.

This clone was picked up one time. This chain connects TRBV27 to TRBJ1-2; D not certain. Trimming shortened V by 0 bases and J by 6 bases, and 8 bases separated the two germline ends. This CDR3 is 13 amino acids long. In germline, CDR1 is MNHEY, CDR2 SMNVEV (reference sequence). The CDR3 DNA is TGTGCCAGCAGTTTATCCCGGGCAGATGGCTACACCTTC. Its translation is CASSLSRADGYTF.

The chain is built from TRBV15 and TRBJ1-2, with a possible D match to TRBD1 (6 bases). With 1 base removed from V and 8 bases from J, the gap between germline ends came to 20 bases. Germline V gives CDR1 LNHNV, CDR2 YYDKDF (reference sequence). CDR3 length equals 16 residues. The CDR3 region is CATSRVIKTGEGGYTF. The CDR3 DNA reads TGTGCCACCAGCAGAGTGATAAAGACAGGCGAGGGCGGCTACACCTTC.

The V and J genes are TRBV28 and TRBJ2-5; 7 bases align to TRBD2. Unmatched junction bases numbered 10, after V lost 6 bases and J lost 3 bases. This CDR3 spans 15 amino acids. Germline lookup yields CDR1 MDHEN and CDR2 SYDVKM. The CDR3 here is CASSPRALAEETQYF. Here the CDR3 DNA reads TGTGCCAGCAGCCCCCGGGCGCTAGCGGAAGAGACCCAGTACTTC.

The V call is TRBV7-3, the J call TRBJ2-7; D is ambiguous. CDR1 SGHTA and CDR2 FQGTGA come from the germline V gene. V dropped 2 bases and J dropped 5 bases, with 13 bases sitting between them. The CDR3 is made up of 14 amino acids. The CDR3 nucleotides are TGTGCCAGCAGCTTAGGGGTGGGGTCACACGAGCAGTACTTC. Its protein product is CASSLGVGSHEQYF.